A single T cell receptor beta chain is shown here with its context. Libraries were prepared by immunoSEQ multiplex PCR; TCRdb keeps only in-frame clonotypes and omits some of them. The data show 120,000 to 150,000 clones, with around 87% seen just once and approximately 2.8% held by the top ten. This sample was taken from a study of blood T cell repertoires in COVID-19. Study in general: T cells, B-cell-depleted T cells, or PBMCs provided the cDNA or gDNA that served as material.

The germline V gene has CDR1 SGHDT and CDR2 YYEEEE. The CDR3 consists of 14 residues. V lost 1 base and J lost 1, with 8 bases in between. The receptor was isolated from a woman aged 55-69 years with active COVID-19. Material for sequencing was peripheral blood. The chain joins TRBV5-6 to TRBJ1-1; D is perhaps TRBD1 (5 bases). This CDR3 reads CASSLFQGNTEAFF. The CDR3 DNA is TGTGCCAGCAGCTTGTTTCAGGGGAACACTGAAGCTTTCTTT.